The entry that follows covers one T cell receptor beta chain sequence. No antigen is known for it. No per-base quality is available; no much larger clone lies one base away. The sample's time point, from its label and the paper: baseline before oral tofacitinib. Peripheral blood and lesional scalp punch biopsies were obtained from patients with alopecia areata. PBMCs were isolated by density centrifugation and stained for CD3, CD4 and CD8, after which CD4+ and CD8+ T cells were sorted on a FACSAria. Libraries were made using the immunoSEQ multiplex PCR assay. RNA was extracted from all samples and reverse transcribed into cDNA, which served as template for TCR sequencing. SuperScript III was used for first-strand cDNA synthesis, primed with a 2:1 mix of oligo-dT and random hexamers. A synthetic immune receptor repertoire was used to gauge amplification bias, and whatever bias remained was removed computationally. As for the authors' bioinformatics: After raw reads were preprocessed to remove errors, the CDR3 was defined following IMGT conventions as running from the conserved cysteine to phenylalanine. To get clonality, Shannon entropy was normalized by log2 of the number of productive unique TCRs and the result was subtracted from 1. CD4 or CD8 identity of scalp clones was inferred by cross-referencing scalp TCRbeta sequences with sorted blood CD4 and CD8 repertoires. In its TCRdb copy, this immuneACCESS table keeps in-frame sequences only and misses some clones. Where compared with another copy, unresolved V genes explain less than half of these, and the others have no known cause. The DNA was the basis for D and trimming; V, J and clone size are from that table. This sample comprises 65,000 to 75,000 clones, approximately 46% of them detected only once. About a sixth of the sample is held by the ten biggest clonotypes.

This specimen belongs to a study of CD8+ T cells in alopecia areata (dated by TCRdb to 2017 to 2018). Notes on the research overall: Treated patients were enrolled in an open-label pilot trial of oral tofacitinib at 5 to 10 mg twice daily for moderate-to-severe alopecia areata. Patients received tofacitinib for 6 to 18 months and were then followed off drug for 6 months to check for delayed response and recurrence. To study T cell clonal expansion in alopecia areata, the researchers applied high-throughput TCRbeta sequencing to both the C3H/HeJ mouse model and human patients. RNA was extracted with the PAXgene miRNA kit for fixed scalp, the miRNeasy kit for PBMCs, and the RNeasy kit for mouse skin. Scalp clonality was compared among normal scalp (n=4), patchy alopecia areata scalp (n=8), and alopecia totalis/universalis scalp (n=8). Human TCRbeta sequencing covered scalp tissue and sorted CD4+ and CD8+ peripheral blood T cells from patchy and totalis/universalis alopecia areata patients and healthy controls. Biopsies were taken from tofacitinib-treated patients at baseline and at 4 and 24 weeks of treatment, and a later scalp biopsy was taken in several of the tofacitinib-treated patients. TCRbeta CDR3 regions were amplified by immunoSEQ multiplex PCR with 35 Vbeta forward and 13 Jbeta reverse primers.

The CDR3, from cysteine to phenylalanine, totals 13 residues. Just the 39-base CDR3 DNA is kept, in frame starting at base 1. A distance of 12 bases separates the germline ends of V and J, which lose 7 bases and 0 bases respectively. The germline V gene supplies CDR1 SQVTM and CDR2 ANQGSEA. Study-wide conclusions, independent of this receptor: Resident alphabeta T cells in normal human skin are also sequenced, complicating scalp TCR repertoire analysis, unlike mouse skin dominated by gammadelta T cells. Shared TCR sequences between patients were less evident than in mice, which may be partly attributable to HLA diversity in the patient population. Higher clonality and more expanded CD8+ clones were observed in lesional scalp than in normal scalp, particularly in alopecia totalis/universalis, a finding suggestive of antigenic drive.

The chain uses TRBV29-1 and TRBJ1-1; no D gene can be assigned with confidence. The sequencing here drew on CD8+ T cells sorted from blood, taken at week 0. The origin of this receptor is a human donor with alopecia areata. The CDR3 reads CSAGFGMNTEAFF. In nucleotides, the sequence is TGCAGCGCTGGGTTTGGCATGAACACTGAAGCTTTCTTT.